A selection of T cell receptor beta chains follows, all from one sample in a study of radiotherapy plus CTLA-4 blockade in lung cancer. The repertoire was sequenced with immunoSEQ multiplex PCR; TCRdb's copy has only in-frame clones and lacks some. This sample has about 45,000 clones, with less than 75% found just once. Sequences were derived from peripheral blood, sampled from a patient treated with radiotherapy plus ipilimumab. The receptors come from a human donor with non-small cell lung cancer who had a partial response to radiotherapy plus ipilimumab. Each CDR3 is given with its conserved first and last residue. D genes are given only for firm matches. Expanded clones get a size class; other rows say once, few or many, or leave the size out.

V gene,J gene,D gene,clone size,CDR3 DNA,CDR3 protein
TRBV6-5,TRBJ1-1,TRBD1,-,TGTGCCAGCAGAATTTACAGGGGGATGAACACTGAAGCTTTCTTT,CASRIYRGMNTEAFF
TRBV7-8,TRBJ2-7,TRBD2,-,TGTGCCAGCAGCTTGGGACTAGCGGGCAACTACGAGCAGTACTTC,CASSLGLAGNYEQYF
TRBV10-2,TRBJ2-7,TRBD1,-,TGCGCCAGCGCGCCCCCCCGGGACAGGGCGGGCGAGCAGTACTTC,CASAPPRDRAGEQYF
TRBV9,TRBJ2-7,-,few,TGTGCCAGCAGCGTAGAGGGGGGGACCACCTACGAGCAGTACTTC,CASSVEGGTTYEQYF
TRBV5-4,TRBJ2-5,TRBD2,few,TGTGCCAGCAGCCCCTCACTAGCGGGGGGTGAGACCCAGTACTTC,CASSPSLAGGETQYF
TRBV19,TRBJ1-5,-,-,TGTGCCAGTATGAGTAGGAGCGTTGGCACGCCCCAGCATTTT,CASMSRSVGTPQHF
TRBV10-3,TRBJ2-3,-,-,TGTGCCATCAGCGCCTGGGGCAGTAGCACAGATACGCAGTATTTT,CAISAWGSSTDTQYF
TRBV30,TRBJ2-2,-,few,TGTGCCTGGGCCCCCGGAGCGGGTACCGGGGAGCTGTTTTTT,CAWAPGAGTGELFF
TRBV4-1,TRBJ2-7,-,-,TGCGCCAGCAGCCAACTACCCGTTGAAGGGGCAGAAACCTACGAGCAGTACTTC,CASSQLPVEGAETYEQYF
TRBV29-1,TRBJ1-4,-,-,TGCAGCGTTGAAGAAGGACAGCGGGGAAAACTGTTTTTT,CSVEEGQRGKLFF
TRBV10-3,TRBJ2-7,TRBD2,few,TGTGCCATCAGAGGGACTAGCGGAGGCTACGAGCAGTACTTC,CAIRGTSGGYEQYF
TRBV4-2,TRBJ2-7,TRBD2,-,TGTGCCAGCAGCCAAGATCTGGCGGGAGGGCCGGAGCAGTACTTC,CASSQDLAGGPEQYF
TRBV7-8,TRBJ1-2,TRBD1,-,TGTGCCAGCAGCTTAGGTCCGACAGGGATAGGGTATGGCTACACCTTC,CASSLGPTGIGYGYTF